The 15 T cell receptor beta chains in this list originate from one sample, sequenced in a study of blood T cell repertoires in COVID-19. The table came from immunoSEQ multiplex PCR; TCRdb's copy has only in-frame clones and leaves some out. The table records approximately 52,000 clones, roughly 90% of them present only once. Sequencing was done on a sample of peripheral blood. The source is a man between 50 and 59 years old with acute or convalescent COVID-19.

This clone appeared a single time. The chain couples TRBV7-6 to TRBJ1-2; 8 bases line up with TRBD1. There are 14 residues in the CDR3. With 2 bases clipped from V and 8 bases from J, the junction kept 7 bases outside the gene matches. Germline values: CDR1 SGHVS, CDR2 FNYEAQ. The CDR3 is CASSLMTGEGGYTF. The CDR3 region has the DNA TGTGCCAGCAGCTTAATGACAGGGGAAGGAGGCTACACCTTC.

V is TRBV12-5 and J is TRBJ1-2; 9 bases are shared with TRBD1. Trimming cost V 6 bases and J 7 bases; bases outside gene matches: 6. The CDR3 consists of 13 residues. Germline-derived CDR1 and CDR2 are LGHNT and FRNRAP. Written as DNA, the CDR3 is TGTGCTAGTGGATTGACAGGGGGGACTGGCTACACCTTC. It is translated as CASGLTGGTGYTF.

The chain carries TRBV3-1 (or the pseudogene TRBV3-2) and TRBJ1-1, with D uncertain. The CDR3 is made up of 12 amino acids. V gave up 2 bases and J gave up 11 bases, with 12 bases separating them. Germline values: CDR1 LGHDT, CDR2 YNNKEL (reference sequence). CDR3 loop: CASSQRSTDAFF. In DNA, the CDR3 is TGTGCCAGCAGCCAAAGGTCTACAGACGCTTTCTTT.

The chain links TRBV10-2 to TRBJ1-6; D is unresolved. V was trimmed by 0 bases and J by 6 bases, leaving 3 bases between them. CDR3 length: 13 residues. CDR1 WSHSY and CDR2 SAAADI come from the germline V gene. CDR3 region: CASSESRNSPLHF. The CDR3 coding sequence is TGCGCCAGCAGTGAGTCCCGTAATTCACCCCTCCACTTT.

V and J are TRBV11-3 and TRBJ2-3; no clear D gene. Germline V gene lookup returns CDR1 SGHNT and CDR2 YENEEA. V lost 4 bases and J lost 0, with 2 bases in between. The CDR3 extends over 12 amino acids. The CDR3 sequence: CASSSSTDTQYF. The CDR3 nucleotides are TGTGCCAGCAGCTCTAGCACAGATACGCAGTATTTT.

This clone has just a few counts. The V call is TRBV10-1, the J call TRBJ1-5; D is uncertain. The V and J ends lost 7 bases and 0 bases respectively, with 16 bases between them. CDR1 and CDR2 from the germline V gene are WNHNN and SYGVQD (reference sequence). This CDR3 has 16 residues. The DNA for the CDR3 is TGCGCCAGCATCACGGTGCAGGACTATAGCAATCAGCCCCAGCATTTT. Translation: CASITVQDYSNQPQHF.

CDR3 protein: CASSPRTGKGEKLFF. DNA of the CDR3: TGTGCCAGCAGCCCAAGGACAGGGAAAGGTGAAAAACTGTTTTTT. The genes are TRBV5-6 and TRBJ1-4; 8 positions match TRBD1. V was clipped by 4 bases and J by 7 bases; unmatched bases: 9. There are 15 residues in the CDR3. Germline V CDR1 and CDR2: SGHDT, YYEEEE.

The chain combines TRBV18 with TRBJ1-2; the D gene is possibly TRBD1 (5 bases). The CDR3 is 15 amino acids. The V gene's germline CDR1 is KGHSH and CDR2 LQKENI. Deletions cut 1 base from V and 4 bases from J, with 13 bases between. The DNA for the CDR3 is TGTGCCAGCTCACCACAGACAGACCGCTTCTATGGCTACACCTTC. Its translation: CASSPQTDRFYGYTF.

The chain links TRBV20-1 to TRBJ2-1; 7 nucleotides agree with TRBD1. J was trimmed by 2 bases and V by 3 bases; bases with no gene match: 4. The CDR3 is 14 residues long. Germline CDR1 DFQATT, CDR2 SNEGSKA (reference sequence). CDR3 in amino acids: CSASYRGAYNEQFF. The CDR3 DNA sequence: TGCAGTGCTAGTTACAGGGGCGCCTACAATGAGCAGTTCTTC.

CDR3 in DNA: TGTGCCAGCAGCCAAGATTTACTAGCGGGGAGAGAGACCCAGTACTTC. Amino acids: CASSQDLLAGRETQYF. The chain has TRBV3-1 (or the pseudogene TRBV3-2) and TRBJ2-5; the match to TRBD2 covers 10 bases. Germline V CDR1 and CDR2: LGHDT, YNNKEL (reference sequence). Germline trimming cut 0 bases from V and 4 bases from J; bases unmatched to any gene: 5. The CDR3 is 16 residues long.

The CDR3 sequence: CSVEFETAFYGYTF. DNA for the CDR3: TGCAGCGTTGAATTCGAGACAGCCTTCTATGGCTACACCTTC. The chain has TRBV29-1 and TRBJ1-2, with TRBD1 as a possible D gene (5 bases). The germline V gene encodes CDR1 SQVTM and CDR2 ANQGSEA. Trimming cost V 2 bases and J 4 bases, with 14 bases left between them. The CDR3 is made up of 14 amino acids.

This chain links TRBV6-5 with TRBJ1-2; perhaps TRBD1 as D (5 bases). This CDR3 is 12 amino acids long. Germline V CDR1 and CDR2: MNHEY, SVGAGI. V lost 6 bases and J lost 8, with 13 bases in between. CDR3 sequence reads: CASRETVSGYTF. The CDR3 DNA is TGTGCCAGCAGAGAGACAGTATCCGGCTACACCTTC.

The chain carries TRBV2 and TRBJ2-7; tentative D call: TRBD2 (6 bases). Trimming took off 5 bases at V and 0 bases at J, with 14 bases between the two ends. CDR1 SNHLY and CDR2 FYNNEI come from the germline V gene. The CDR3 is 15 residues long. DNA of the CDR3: TGTGCCAGCAGTTCCGCGGGGACTCTCTCCTACGAGCAGTACTTC. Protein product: CASSSAGTLSYEQYF. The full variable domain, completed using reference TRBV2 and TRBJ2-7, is EPEVTQTPSHQVTQMGQEVILRCVPISNHLYFYWYRQILGQKVEFLVSFYNNEISEKSEIFDDQFSVERPDGSNFTLKIRSTKLEDSAMYFCASSSAGTLSYEQYFGPGTRLTVT.

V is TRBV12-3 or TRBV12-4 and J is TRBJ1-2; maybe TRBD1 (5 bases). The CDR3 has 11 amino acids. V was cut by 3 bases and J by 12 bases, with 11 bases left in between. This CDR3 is CASSLGQVDTF. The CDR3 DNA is TGTGCCAGCAGTTTGGGGCAGGTGGACACCTTC.

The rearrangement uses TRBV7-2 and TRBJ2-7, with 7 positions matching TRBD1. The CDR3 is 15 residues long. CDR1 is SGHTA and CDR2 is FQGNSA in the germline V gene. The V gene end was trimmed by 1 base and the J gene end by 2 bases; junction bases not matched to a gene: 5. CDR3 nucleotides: TGTGCCAGCAGCTTAGGAGGGGGCCCAGCCTACGAGCAGTACTTC. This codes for CASSLGGGPAYEQYF.